These 21 T cell receptor beta chains came from one sample sequenced in a study of T cells in women clearing cervical HPV infection. Assay: immunoSEQ multiplex PCR; the TCRdb copy retains only in-frame clones and omits some. This sample contains fewer than 35,000 clones. The sequenced sample was blood buffy coat. These receptors came from a woman aged 18 to 75 with a cervical HPV16 infection that either progressed to CIN3+ or cleared (not recorded which).

Turning to this clone: Coverage ceases 3 residues before the CDR3 finishes, and the germline J gene fills in the end. The chain joins TRBV14 to TRBJ2-3; 8 bases are shared with TRBD1. V gave up 1 base and J gave up 4 bases; unmatched junction bases: 7. This CDR3 spans 16 amino acids. The germline CDR1 and CDR2 sequences are SGHDN and FVKESK. CDR3 sequence reads: CASSQGDRGGADTQYF. The CDR3 bases that were read are TGTGCCAGCAGCCAAGGAGACAGGGGCGGAGCAGATACG. Variable domain in full (rest from reference TRBV14 and TRBJ2-3): EAGVTQFPSHSVIEKGQTVTLRCDPISGHDNLYWYRRVMGKEIKFLLHFVKESKQDESGMPNNRFLAERTGGTYSTLKVQPAELEDSGVYFCASSQGDRGGADTQYFGPGTRLTVL.

In regard to this clone: The read finishes 3 residues shy of the CDR3 end, and the germline J gene is used to complete it. The genes are TRBV7-2 and TRBJ1-2; perhaps TRBD1 as D (5 bases). The germline gives CDR1 SGHTA, CDR2 FQGNSA. This CDR3 comprises 13 residues. CDR3 sequence reads: CASSLVGRQGYTF. The CDR3 DNA, read in part, is TGTGCCAGCAGCTTAGTAGGGAGACAGGGC. The variable domain in full, with the rest retrieved from reference TRBV7-2 and TRBJ1-2, is GAGVSQSPSNKVTEKGKDVELRCDPISGHTALYWYRQSLGQGLEFLIYFQGNSAPDKSGLPSDRFSAERTGGSVSTLTIQRTQQEDSAVYLCASSLVGRQGYTFGSGTRLTVV.

For this clone: From the germline J gene comes the end of the CDR3, since the read stops 3 residues before it. The chain links TRBV6-4 to TRBJ2-1, with TRBD2 matching over 8 bases. This CDR3 is 15 amino acids long. Germline-derived CDR1 and CDR2 are MRHNA and SNTAGT. Trimming took 6 bases from V and 7 from J; bases not matched to a gene: 11. CDR3 bases read: TGTGCCAGCAGCGGCGGGGGGTCAGGGATTAATGAG. It translates to CASSGGGSGINE. The whole CDR3 sequence is CASSGGGSGINEQFF.

About this clone: The read finishes 3 residues shy of the CDR3 end, and the germline J gene is used to complete it. The chain combines TRBV30 with TRBJ1-2, with a weak D call TRBD1 (5 bases). The germline gives CDR1 GTSNPN, CDR2 SVGIG (reference sequence). There are 16 residues in the CDR3. Trimming removed 4 bases from V and 2 bases from J, with 20 bases in between. The CDR3 sequence is CAWTDPYTGFNYGYTF. The part of the CDR3 DNA that was read is TGTGCCTGGACGGACCCCTACACAGGATTCAACTATGGC.

A note on this clone: The sequence runs out 3 residues before the end of the CDR3; the remainder is reconstructed from the germline J gene. The chain recombines TRBV29-1 with TRBJ1-2, with D possibly TRBD1 on 5 matching bases. The CDR3 sequence is 13 residues long. CDR1 is SQVTM, CDR2 ANQGSEA, per germline. CDR3 bases read: TGCAGCGCCTACACGGGGGGGGGTCCGGGC. This encodes CSAYTGGGPG. The whole CDR3 region reads CSAYTGGGPGYTF. The full variable domain, rest sourced from reference TRBV29-1 and TRBJ1-2, is SAVISQKPSRDICQRGTSLTIQCQVDSQVTMMFWYRQQPGQSLTLIATANQGSEATYESGFVIDKFPISRPNLTFSTLTVSNMSPEDSSIYLCSAYTGGGPGYTFGSGTRLTVV.

As concerns this clone: Coverage ceases 3 residues before the CDR3 finishes, and the germline J gene fills in the end. The V and J genes are TRBV5-4 and TRBJ2-5; D possibly corresponds to TRBD1 (6 bases). The CDR3 length is 12 residues. Trimming stripped 3 bases from V and 4 bases from J, with 7 bases between. Germline V gene data show CDR1 as SGHNT and CDR2 as YYREEE (reference sequence). The CDR3 loop is CASSSGVETQYF. The covered CDR3 bases are TGTGCCAGCAGCTCAGGGGTAGAGACC.

About this clone: The read ends 3 residues shy of where the CDR3 ends; the end is completed using the germline J gene. The chain joins TRBV5-4 to TRBJ2-1; perhaps TRBD2 as D (6 bases). Germline V CDR1 and CDR2: SGHNT, YYREEE (reference sequence). V was trimmed by 0 bases and J by 2 bases, leaving 12 bases between them. The CDR3 has 16 amino acids. The DNA read from the CDR3 is TGTGCCAGCAGCTTGGAGCCTAGCGCTACCTACAATGAG. Residues: CASSLEPSATYNE. The whole CDR3 protein is CASSLEPSATYNEQFF.

As to this clone: The read ends 3 residues early relative to the CDR3; the germline J gene fills the gap. This sequence joins TRBV7-2 and TRBJ1-2; D not resolved. Germline CDR1 and CDR2: SGHTA and FQGNSA. This CDR3 is built from 14 residues. The ends were cut back, 0 bases at V and 1 base at J, with 6 bases in the middle. The part of the CDR3 DNA that was read is TGTGCCAGCAGCTTAGCGTACAATAACTATGGC. It yields the protein CASSLAYNNYG. The CDR3, in full, reads CASSLAYNNYGYTF.

Worth noting for this clone: The read halts 3 residues ahead of the CDR3 end, with the missing end drawn from the germline J gene. The V gene is TRBV11-2, the J gene TRBJ2-1; TRBD2 is a possible D gene (6 bases). V lost 1 base, J lost 6 bases, and 10 bases lay in between. Germline CDR1 and CDR2: SGHAT and FQNNGV. The CDR3 covers 14 residues. The covered CDR3 bases are TGTGCCAGCAGCTTAGTTCGCGGGGTCAATGAG. Encoded protein: CASSLVRGVNE. The whole CDR3 sequence is CASSLVRGVNEQFF.

Worth noting for this clone: The CDR3 is cut off 3 residues early in the read; its end comes from the germline J gene. The chain recombines TRBV6-2 or TRBV6-3 with TRBJ2-6, with D possibly TRBD1 on 5 matching bases. Trimming cost V 6 bases and J 0 bases, with 9 bases left between them. This CDR3 comprises 15 residues. CDR1 and CDR2 (germline): MNHEY, SVGEGT. CDR3 sequence reads: CASSYTGSGANVLTF. The sequenced part of the CDR3 DNA is TGTGCCAGCAGCTATACAGGCTCTGGGGCCAACGTC.

A note on this clone: The sequence runs out 3 residues before the end of the CDR3; the remainder is reconstructed from the germline J gene. This chain joins TRBV20-1 and TRBJ1-2; no clear D. CDR1 is DFQATT and CDR2 is SNEGSKA in the germline V gene (reference sequence). This CDR3 comprises 11 residues. V was shortened by 6 bases and J by 5 bases, with 10 bases between the two germline ends. CDR3 DNA (partial): TGCAGTGCACGAGCTAGATATGGC. Translating gives CSARARYG. The full CDR3 protein reads CSARARYGYTF.

Regarding this clone: The read ends 3 residues shy of where the CDR3 ends; the end is completed using the germline J gene. V is TRBV7-6 and J is TRBJ2-7; TRBD1 matches 7 bases. Looked up from germline, CDR1 is SGHVS and CDR2 is FNYEAQ. The CDR3 is 13 amino acids. J lost 4 bases, V lost 5 bases, and 5 bases had no gene match. The CDR3: CASSAATGYEQYF. The sequenced part of the CDR3 DNA is TGTGCCAGCAGCGCGGCGACAGGGTACGAG.

With respect to this clone: Read sequence stops 3 residues before the CDR3 end, and the germline J gene provides the missing end. V gene TRBV11-2 combines with J gene TRBJ1-2, with D perhaps TRBD1 (5 bases). The CDR3 loop spans 14 amino acids. Germline assignment: CDR1 SGHAT and CDR2 FQNNGV. The DNA read from the CDR3 is TGTGCCAGCAGCTTTCGCGGGGGGTCCTACGAC. Protein sequence: CASSFRGGSYD. The CDR3, in full, reads CASSFRGGSYDYTF.

Notes on this clone: The missing CDR3 end, 3 residues past where the read stops, is filled in from the germline J gene. The rearrangement uses TRBV23-1 and TRBJ2-7, with a tentative D call TRBD1 (5 bases). TRBV23-1 is an ORF for which the function is uncertain. The CDR3 length is 15 residues. Trimming cost V 2 bases and J 0 bases, with 11 bases left between them. The part of the CDR3 DNA that was read is TGCGCCAGCAGTCAAGTCCAGGGCCTCTCCTACGAG. Translated, it gives CASSQVQGLSYE. The full CDR3 protein reads CASSQVQGLSYEQYF.

CDR3 bases read: TGTGCCAGCAGATGGAGCCAATCCGGGACACCTGACATGAACACTGAA. As protein: CASRWSQSGTPDMNTE. The whole CDR3 protein is CASRWSQSGTPDMNTEAFF. The chain is built from TRBV2 and TRBJ1-1; D is perhaps TRBD1 (6 bases). The read finishes 3 residues shy of the CDR3 end, and the germline J gene is used to complete it. The germline CDR1 and CDR2 sequences are SNHLY and FYNNEI. This CDR3 is 19 amino acids long. The ends were cut back, 6 bases at V and 0 bases at J, with 26 bases in the middle.

Comment on this clone: The read ends 3 residues early relative to the CDR3; the germline J gene fills the gap. The J gene is TRBJ2-3, the V gene TRBV13; D may be TRBD2 (5 bases). This CDR3 is 14 amino acids long. Trimming removed 5 bases at V and 1 base at J, with 10 bases between. The germline V gene encodes CDR1 PRHDT and CDR2 FYEKMQ (reference sequence). CDR3 bases read: TGTGCCAGCAGCGGCCGGGGAGGCACAGATACG. As protein: CASSGRGGTDT. The whole CDR3 protein is CASSGRGGTDTQYF.

In the case of this clone: An end of the junction does not agree with germline; a read error may underlie this. The DNA ends 3 residues before the CDR3 does, and the rest of the CDR3 is filled in from the germline J gene. V is TRBV7-7 and J is TRBJ2-1; 10 bases agree with TRBD2. Germline values: CDR1 SSHAT, CDR2 FNYEAQ (reference sequence). The CDR3 is 18 residues long. The CDR3 loop is CASSLAGGRDSSYNEQFF. The DNA read from the CDR3 is TGTGCTAGCAGCTTAGCGGGGGGACGGGACTCCTCCTACAATGAG.

With regard to this clone: The DNA ends 3 residues before the CDR3 does, and the rest of the CDR3 is filled in from the germline J gene. The rearrangement uses TRBV7-9 and TRBJ2-3; 11 nucleotides match TRBD2. This CDR3 has 15 amino acids. CDR1 and CDR2 from the germline V gene are SEHNR and FQNEAQ (reference sequence). The J segment lost 5 bases and the V segment lost 3 bases, leaving 4 bases of the junction unmatched. CDR3: CASSLAGTSGDTQYF. CDR3 bases read: TGTGCCAGCAGCTTGGCCGGGACTAGCGGAGATACG. Supplemented by reference TRBV7-9 and TRBJ2-3, the full variable domain reads DTGVSQNPRHKITKRGQNVTFRCDPISEHNRLYWYRQTLGQGPEFLTYFQNEAQLEKSRLLSDRFSAERPKGSFSTLEIQRTEQGDSAMYLCASSLAGTSGDTQYFGPGTRLTVL.

About this clone: The read ends 3 residues early relative to the CDR3; the germline J gene fills the gap. The gene calls are TRBV29-1 and TRBJ2-7, with 10 bases aligning to TRBD2. The V and J ends lost 5 bases and 6 bases, in that order; junction bases with no gene match: 10. Germline V gene lookup returns CDR1 SQVTM and CDR2 ANQGSEA. The CDR3 covers 14 residues. The CDR3 sequence is CSVKAVLAGTEQYF. The covered CDR3 bases are TGCAGCGTTAAGGCCGTACTAGCGGGGACCGAG.

The sequenced CDR3 bases are TGTGCCAGCAGTTCTAGGCCAGGGACCGGGGAG. It yields the protein CASSSRPGTGE. The whole CDR3 sequence reads CASSSRPGTGELFF. J is TRBJ2-2 and V is TRBV11-3; D perhaps matches TRBD1 (5 bases). The read terminates 3 residues before the CDR3 end, so the remaining end is supplied by the germline J gene. The CDR3 has 14 amino acids. V shed 6 bases and J shed 5 bases, with 13 bases lying between them. Germline assignment: CDR1 SGHNT and CDR2 YENEEA.

A word on this clone: The CDR3 is cut off 3 residues early in the read; its end comes from the germline J gene. V gene TRBV6-2 or TRBV6-3 combines with J gene TRBJ2-1; perhaps TRBD1 as D (6 bases). The CDR3 sequence is 13 residues long. V gave up 2 bases and J gave up 8 bases, with 10 bases separating them. The germline V gene encodes CDR1 MNHEY and CDR2 SVGEGT. The CDR3: CASSYGDKDEQFF. The sequenced CDR3 bases are TGTGCCAGCAGTTACGGGGACAAGGATGAG.